This T cell receptor beta chain was found in a study of cytomegalovirus exposure and HLA in healthy donors. The PCR ran on 60 Vbeta and 13 Jbeta primers. Original analysis: Later analysis identified 80 million to 85 million unique TCR beta chains, 10 million to 12 million shared. Clones were sequenced by immunoSEQ multiplex PCR, and TCRdb holds only the in-frame ones, with some missing. V, J and clone size reflect that table, while D and trimming were determined from the DNA. The data hold over 150,000 clones, with 75% to 80% observed a single time. Remarks on this clone: The antigen is unknown.

Whole-study results and caveats: Later analysis suggested links between common viral pathogens and several top significant clusters. Differences between HLA loci emerged in a later analysis of TCR association rates, with DRB1 most and HLA-C fewest. Most of the CMV-associated TCR beta chains (in a later analysis) appeared to be HLA-restricted.

The sample comprised PBMCs. The TCR was taken from a woman between 40 and 50 years old in good health and CMV-seropositive.

CDR3 nucleotides: TGTGCCAGTAGTATCCAAGGGGCGAACACTGAAGCTTTCTTT. Protein product: CASSIQGANTEAFF. This chain links TRBV19 with TRBJ1-1; the D gene is possibly TRBD1 (5 bases). Deletions cut 3 bases from V and 1 base from J, with 9 bases between. The CDR3 covers 14 residues. Per germline, CDR1 LNHDA and CDR2 SQIVND (reference sequence).